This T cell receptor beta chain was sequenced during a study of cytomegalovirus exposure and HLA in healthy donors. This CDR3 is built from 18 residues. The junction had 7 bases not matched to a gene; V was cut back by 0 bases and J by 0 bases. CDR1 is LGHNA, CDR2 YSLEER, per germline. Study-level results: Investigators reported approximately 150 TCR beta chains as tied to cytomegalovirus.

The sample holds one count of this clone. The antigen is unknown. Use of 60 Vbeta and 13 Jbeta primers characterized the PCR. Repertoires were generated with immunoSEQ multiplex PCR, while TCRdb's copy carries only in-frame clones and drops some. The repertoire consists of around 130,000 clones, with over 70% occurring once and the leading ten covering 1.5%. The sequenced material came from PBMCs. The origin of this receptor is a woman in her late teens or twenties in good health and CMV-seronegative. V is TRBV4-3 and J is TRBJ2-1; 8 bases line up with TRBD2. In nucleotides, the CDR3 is TGCGCCAGCAGCCAAGATCGGGAGGGCTTAAGCTCCTACAATGAGCAGTTCTTC. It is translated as CASSQDREGLSSYNEQFF.